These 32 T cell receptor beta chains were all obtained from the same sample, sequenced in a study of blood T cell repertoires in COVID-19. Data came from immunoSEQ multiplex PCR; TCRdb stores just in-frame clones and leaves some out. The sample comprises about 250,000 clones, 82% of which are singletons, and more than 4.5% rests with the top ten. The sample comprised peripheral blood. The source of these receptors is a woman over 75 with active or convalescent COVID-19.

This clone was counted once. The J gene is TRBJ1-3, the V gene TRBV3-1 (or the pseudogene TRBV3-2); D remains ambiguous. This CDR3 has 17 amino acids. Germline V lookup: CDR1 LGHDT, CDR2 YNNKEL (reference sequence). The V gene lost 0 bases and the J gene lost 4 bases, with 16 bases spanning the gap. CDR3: CASSQDRVKVAGNTIYF. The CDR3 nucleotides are TGTGCCAGCAGCCAAGATCGGGTCAAAGTGGCAGGAAACACCATATATTTT.

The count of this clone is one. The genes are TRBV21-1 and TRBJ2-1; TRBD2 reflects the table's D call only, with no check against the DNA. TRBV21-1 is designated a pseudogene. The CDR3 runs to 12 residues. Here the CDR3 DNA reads TGTGCCAGCAGCAAAGGTAAACTTGAGCAGTTCTTC. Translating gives CASSKGKLEQFF.

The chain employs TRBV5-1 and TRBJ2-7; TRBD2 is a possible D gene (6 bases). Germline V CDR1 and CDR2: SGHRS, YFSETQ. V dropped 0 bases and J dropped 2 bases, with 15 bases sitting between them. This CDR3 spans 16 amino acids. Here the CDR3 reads CASSLESSGYTYEQYF. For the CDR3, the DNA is TGCGCCAGCAGCTTGGAATCCAGCGGGTATACCTACGAGCAGTACTTC.

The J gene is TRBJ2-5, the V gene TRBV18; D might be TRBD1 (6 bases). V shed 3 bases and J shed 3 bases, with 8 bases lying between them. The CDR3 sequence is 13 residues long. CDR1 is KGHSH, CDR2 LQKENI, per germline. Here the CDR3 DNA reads TGTGCCAGCTCACCGGCAGGGGAAGAGACCCAGTACTTC. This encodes CASSPAGEETQYF.

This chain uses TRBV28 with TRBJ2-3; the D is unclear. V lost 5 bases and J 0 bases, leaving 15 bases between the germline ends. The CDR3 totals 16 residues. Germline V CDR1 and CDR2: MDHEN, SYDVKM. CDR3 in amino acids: CASSPSWSASTDTQYF. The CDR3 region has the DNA TGTGCCAGCAGTCCCTCTTGGAGCGCTAGCACAGATACGCAGTATTTT.

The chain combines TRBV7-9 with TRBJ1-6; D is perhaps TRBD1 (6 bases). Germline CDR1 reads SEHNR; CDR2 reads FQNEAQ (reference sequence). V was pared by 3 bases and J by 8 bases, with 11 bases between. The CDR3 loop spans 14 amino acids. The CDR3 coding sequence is TGTGCCAGCAGCTTTTGGGACAACCATTCACCCCTCCACTTT. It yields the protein CASSFWDNHSPLHF. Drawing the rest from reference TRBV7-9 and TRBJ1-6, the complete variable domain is DTGVSQNPRHKITKRGQNVTFRCDPISEHNRLYWYRQTLGQGPEFLTYFQNEAQLEKSRLLSDRFSAERPKGSFSTLEIQRTEQGDSAMYLCASSFWDNHSPLHFGNGTRLTVT.

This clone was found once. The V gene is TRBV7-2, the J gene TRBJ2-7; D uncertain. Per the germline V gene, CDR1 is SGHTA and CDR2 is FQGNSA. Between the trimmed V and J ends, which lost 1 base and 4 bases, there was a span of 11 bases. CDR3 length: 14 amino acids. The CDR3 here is CASSLDHGGYEQYF. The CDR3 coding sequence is TGTGCCAGCAGCTTAGATCATGGCGGTTACGAGCAGTACTTC.

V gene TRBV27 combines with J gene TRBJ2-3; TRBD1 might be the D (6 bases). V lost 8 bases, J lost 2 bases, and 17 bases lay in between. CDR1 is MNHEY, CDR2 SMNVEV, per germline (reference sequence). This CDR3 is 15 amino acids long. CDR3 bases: TGTGCCAGCGCCGATAGACAGGACATCACAGATACGCAGTATTTT. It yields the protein CASADRQDITDTQYF.

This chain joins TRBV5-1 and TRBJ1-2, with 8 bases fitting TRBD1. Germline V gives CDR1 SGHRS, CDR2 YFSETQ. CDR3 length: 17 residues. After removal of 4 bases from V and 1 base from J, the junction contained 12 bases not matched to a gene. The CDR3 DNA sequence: TGCGCCAGCAGCCGGGGTTATCAGGGGGCAAATAACTATGGCTACACCTTC. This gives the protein CASSRGYQGANNYGYTF.

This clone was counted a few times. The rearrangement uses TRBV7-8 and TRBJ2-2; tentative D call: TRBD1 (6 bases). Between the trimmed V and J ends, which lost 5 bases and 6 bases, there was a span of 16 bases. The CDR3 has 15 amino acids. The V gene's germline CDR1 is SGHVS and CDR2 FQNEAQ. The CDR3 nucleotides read TGTGCCAGCAGCCCTACCAGGGGTCACTCCGGGGAGCTGTTTTTT. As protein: CASSPTRGHSGELFF.

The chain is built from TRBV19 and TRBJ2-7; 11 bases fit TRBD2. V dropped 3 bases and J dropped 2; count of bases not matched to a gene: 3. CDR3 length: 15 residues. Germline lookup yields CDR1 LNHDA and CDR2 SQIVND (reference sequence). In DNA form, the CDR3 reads TGTGCCAGTAGTATCGGGACTAGCGGACCCTACGAGCAGTACTTC. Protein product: CASSIGTSGPYEQYF.

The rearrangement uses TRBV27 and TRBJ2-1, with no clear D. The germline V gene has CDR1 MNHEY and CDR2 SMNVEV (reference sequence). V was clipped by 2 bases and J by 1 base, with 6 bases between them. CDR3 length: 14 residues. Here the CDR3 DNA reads TGTGCCAGCAGTTTACACGGTTCCTACAATGAGCAGTTCTTC. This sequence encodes CASSLHGSYNEQFF.

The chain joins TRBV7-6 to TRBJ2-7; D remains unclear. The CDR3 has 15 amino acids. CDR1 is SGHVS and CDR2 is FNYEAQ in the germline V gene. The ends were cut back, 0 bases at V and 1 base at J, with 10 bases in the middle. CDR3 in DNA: TGTGCCAGCAGCTTAGCTAGCACTATATCCTACGAGCAGTACTTC. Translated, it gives CASSLASTISYEQYF. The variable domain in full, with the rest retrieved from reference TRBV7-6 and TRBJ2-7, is GAGVSQSPRYKVTKRGQDVALRCDPISGHVSLYWYRQALGQGPEFLTYFNYEAQQDKSGLPNDRFSAERPEGSISTLTIQRTEQRDSAMYRCASSLASTISYEQYFGPGTRLTVT.

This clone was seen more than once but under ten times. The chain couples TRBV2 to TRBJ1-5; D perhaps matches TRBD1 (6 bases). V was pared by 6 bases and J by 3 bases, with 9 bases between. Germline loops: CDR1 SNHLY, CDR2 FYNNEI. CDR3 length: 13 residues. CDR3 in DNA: TGTGCCAGCAGGGACAGTAACAATCAGCCCCAGCATTTT. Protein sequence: CASRDSNNQPQHF.

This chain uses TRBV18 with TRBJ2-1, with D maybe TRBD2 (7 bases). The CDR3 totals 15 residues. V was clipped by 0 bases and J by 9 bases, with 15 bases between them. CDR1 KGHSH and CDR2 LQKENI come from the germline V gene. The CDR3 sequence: CASSPPVGGQVEQFF. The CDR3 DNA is TGTGCCAGCTCACCACCGGTGGGGGGGCAAGTTGAGCAGTTCTTC.

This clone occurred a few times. The CDR3 nucleotides are TGCGCCAGCAGCTTGGCGTTGGACAGTCTTCGGGGCTACACCTTC. Its translation is CASSLALDSLRGYTF. This rearrangement joins TRBV5-1 to TRBJ1-2; D possibly corresponds to TRBD1 (6 bases). The V end lost 0 bases, the J end lost 8 bases, and 17 bases lay between the germline ends. The CDR3 contains 15 residues. Germline CDR1 SGHRS, CDR2 YFSETQ. Based on the CDR3 plus reference TRBV5-1 and TRBJ1-2, the full variable domain is KAGVTQTPRYLIKTRGQQVTLSCSPISGHRSVSWYQQTPGQGLQFLFEYFSETQRNKGNFPGRFSGRQFSNSRSEMNVSTLELGDSALYLCASSLALDSLRGYTFGSGTRLTVV.

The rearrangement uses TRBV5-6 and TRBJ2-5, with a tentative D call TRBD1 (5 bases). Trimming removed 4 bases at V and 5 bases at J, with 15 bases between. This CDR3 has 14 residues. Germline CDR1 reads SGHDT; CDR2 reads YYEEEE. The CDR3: CASSPAWGAETQYF. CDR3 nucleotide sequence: TGTGCCAGCAGCCCCGCGTGGGGCGCGGAGACCCAGTACTTC. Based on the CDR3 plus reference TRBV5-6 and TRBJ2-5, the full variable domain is DAGVTQSPTHLIKTRGQQVTLRCSPKSGHDTVSWYQQALGQGPQFIFQYYEEEERQRGNFPDRFSGHQFPNYSSELNVNALLLGDSALYLCASSPAWGAETQYFGPGTRLLVL.

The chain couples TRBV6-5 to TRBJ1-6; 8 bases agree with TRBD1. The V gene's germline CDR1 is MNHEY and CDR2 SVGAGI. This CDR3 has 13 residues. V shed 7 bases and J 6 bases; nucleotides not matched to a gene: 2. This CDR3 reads CASTRGLNSPLHF. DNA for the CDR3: TGTGCCAGCACCAGGGGGCTTAATTCACCCCTCCACTTT.

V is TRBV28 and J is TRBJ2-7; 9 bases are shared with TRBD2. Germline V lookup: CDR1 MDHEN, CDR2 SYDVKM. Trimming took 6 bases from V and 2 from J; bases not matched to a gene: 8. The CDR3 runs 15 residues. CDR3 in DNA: TGTGCCAGCAGGGATAGCGGGGGCACCGCCTACGAGCAGTACTTC. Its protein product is CASRDSGGTAYEQYF.

The CDR3 protein is CASSPLDIYDNNEQFF. The CDR3 DNA follows: TGTGCCAGCAGCCCCCTCGACATATATGATAACAATGAGCAGTTCTTC. The V gene is TRBV3-1 (or the pseudogene TRBV3-2), the J gene TRBJ2-1; D is unresolved. Trimming cost V 4 bases and J 5 bases, with 18 bases left between them. Germline CDR1 LGHDT, CDR2 YNNKEL (reference sequence). CDR3 length equals 16 residues.

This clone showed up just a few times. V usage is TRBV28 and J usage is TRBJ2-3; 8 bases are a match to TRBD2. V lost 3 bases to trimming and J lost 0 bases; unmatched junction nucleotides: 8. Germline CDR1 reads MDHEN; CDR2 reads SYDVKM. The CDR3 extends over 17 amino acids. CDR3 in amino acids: CASSLPQRGKSTDTQYF. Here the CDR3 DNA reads TGTGCCAGCAGTTTGCCCCAGCGGGGGAAAAGCACAGATACGCAGTATTTT.

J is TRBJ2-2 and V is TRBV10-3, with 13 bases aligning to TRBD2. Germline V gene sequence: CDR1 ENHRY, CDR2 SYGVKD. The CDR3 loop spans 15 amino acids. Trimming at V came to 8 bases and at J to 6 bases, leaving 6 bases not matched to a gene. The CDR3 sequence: CAISGGLAGSGELFF. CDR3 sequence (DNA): TGTGCCATCTCCGGGGGACTAGCGGGATCCGGGGAGCTGTTTTTT.

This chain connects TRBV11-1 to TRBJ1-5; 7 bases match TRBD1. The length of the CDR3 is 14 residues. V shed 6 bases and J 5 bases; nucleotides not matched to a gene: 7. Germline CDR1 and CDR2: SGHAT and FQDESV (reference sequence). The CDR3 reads CASSRQGAHQPQHF. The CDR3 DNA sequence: TGTGCCAGCAGTCGACAGGGAGCCCATCAGCCCCAGCATTTT.

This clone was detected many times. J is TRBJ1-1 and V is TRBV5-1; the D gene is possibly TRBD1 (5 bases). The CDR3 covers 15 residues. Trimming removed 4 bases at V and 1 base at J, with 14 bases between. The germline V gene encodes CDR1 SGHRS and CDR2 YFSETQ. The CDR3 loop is CASSAYQGTNTEAFF. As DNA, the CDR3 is TGCGCCAGCAGCGCATATCAGGGTACGAACACTGAAGCTTTCTTT.

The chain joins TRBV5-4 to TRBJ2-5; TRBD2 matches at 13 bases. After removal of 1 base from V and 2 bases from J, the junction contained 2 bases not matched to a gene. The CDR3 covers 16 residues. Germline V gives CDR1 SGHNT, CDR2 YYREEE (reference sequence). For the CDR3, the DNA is TGTGCCAGCAGCTTGCCGGGACTAGCGGGGCAAGAGACCCAGTACTTC. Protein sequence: CASSLPGLAGQETQYF.

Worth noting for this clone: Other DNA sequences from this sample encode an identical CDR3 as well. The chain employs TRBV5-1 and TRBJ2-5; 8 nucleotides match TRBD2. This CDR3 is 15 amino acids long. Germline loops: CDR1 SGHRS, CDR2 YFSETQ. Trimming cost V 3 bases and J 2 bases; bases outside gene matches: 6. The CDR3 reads CASSSLTSGQETQYF. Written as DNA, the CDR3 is TGCGCCAGCAGCTCCCTCACTAGCGGACAAGAGACCCAGTACTTC.

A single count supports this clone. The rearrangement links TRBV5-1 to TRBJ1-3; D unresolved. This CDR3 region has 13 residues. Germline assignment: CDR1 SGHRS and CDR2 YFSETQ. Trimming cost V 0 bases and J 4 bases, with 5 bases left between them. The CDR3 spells CASSLAQGNTIYF. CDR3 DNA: TGCGCCAGCAGCTTGGCTCAGGGAAACACCATATATTTT.

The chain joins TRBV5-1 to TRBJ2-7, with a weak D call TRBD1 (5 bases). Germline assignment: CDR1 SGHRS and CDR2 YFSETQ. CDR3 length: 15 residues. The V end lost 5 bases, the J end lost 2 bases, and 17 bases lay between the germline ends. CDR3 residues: CASRGGVTDTYEQYF. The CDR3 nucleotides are TGCGCCAGCAGGGGTGGGGTGACAGACACCTACGAGCAGTACTTC.

The CDR3 is CASSLGLAGGWPYNEQFF. CDR3 DNA sequence: TGTGCCAGCAGCCTGGGACTAGCGGGAGGTTGGCCCTACAATGAGCAGTTCTTC. This chain uses TRBV27 with TRBJ2-1; 15 bases are a match to TRBD2. The junction had 8 bases not matched to a gene; V was cut back by 6 bases and J by 2 bases. The length of the CDR3 is 18 residues. Germline CDR1 is MNHEY and CDR2 is SMNVEV (reference sequence).

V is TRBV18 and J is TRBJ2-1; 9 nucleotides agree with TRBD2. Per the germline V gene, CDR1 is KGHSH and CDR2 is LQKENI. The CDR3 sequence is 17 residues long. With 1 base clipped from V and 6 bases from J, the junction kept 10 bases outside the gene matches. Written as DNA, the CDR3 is TGTGCCAGCTCACCACGAGATGCGGGAGGGTCGGCCAATGAGCAGTTCTTC. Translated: CASSPRDAGGSANEQFF. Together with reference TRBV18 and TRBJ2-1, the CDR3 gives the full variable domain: NAGVMQNPRHLVRRRGQEARLRCSPMKGHSHVYWYRQLPEEGLKFMVYLQKENIIDESGMPKERFSAEFPKEGPSILRIQQVVRGDSAAYFCASSPRDAGGSANEQFFGPGTRLTVL.

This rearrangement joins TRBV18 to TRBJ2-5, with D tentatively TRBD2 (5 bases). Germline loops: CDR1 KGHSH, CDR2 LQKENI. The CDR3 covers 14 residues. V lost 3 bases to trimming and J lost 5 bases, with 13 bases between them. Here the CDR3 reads CASSPPGVRETQYF. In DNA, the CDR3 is TGTGCCAGCTCACCTCCCGGGGTAAGGGAGACCCAGTACTTC.

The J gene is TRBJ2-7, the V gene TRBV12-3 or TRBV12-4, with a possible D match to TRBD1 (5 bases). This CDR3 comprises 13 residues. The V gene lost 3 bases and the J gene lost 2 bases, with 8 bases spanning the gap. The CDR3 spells CASSLPRAYEQYF. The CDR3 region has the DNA TGTGCCAGCAGTTTGCCCAGGGCCTACGAGCAGTACTTC.